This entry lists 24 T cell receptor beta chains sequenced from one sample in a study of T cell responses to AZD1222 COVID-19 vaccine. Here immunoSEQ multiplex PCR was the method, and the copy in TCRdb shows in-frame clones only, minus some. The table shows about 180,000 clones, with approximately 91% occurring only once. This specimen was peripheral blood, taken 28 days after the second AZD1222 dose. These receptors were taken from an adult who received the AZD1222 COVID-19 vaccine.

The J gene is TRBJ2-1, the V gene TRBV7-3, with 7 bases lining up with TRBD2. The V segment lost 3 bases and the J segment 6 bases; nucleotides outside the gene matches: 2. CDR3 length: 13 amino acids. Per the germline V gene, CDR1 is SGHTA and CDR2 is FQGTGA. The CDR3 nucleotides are TGTGCCAGCAGCTTGGGAGGGTTCAATGAGCAGTTCTTC. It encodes CASSLGGFNEQFF.

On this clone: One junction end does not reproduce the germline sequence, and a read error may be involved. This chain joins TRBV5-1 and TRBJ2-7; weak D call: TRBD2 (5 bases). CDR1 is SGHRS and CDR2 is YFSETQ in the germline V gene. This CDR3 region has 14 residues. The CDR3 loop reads CASSLRVGSDEQYF. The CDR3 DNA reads TGCGCCAGCAGCCTGCGGGTAGGCTCCGACGAGCAGTACTTC.

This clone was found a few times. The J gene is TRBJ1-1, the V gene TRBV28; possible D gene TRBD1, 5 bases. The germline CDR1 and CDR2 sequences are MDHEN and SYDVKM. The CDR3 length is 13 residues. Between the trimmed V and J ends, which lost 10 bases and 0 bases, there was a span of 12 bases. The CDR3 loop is CATHDSMNTEAFF. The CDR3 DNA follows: TGTGCCACACACGACAGCATGAACACTGAAGCTTTCTTT.

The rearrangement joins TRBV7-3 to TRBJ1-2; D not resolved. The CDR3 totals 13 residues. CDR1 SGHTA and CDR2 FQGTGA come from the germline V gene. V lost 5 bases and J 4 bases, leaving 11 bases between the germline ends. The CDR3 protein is CASSQDTVYGYTF. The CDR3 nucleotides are TGTGCCAGCAGCCAAGACACTGTCTATGGCTACACCTTC.

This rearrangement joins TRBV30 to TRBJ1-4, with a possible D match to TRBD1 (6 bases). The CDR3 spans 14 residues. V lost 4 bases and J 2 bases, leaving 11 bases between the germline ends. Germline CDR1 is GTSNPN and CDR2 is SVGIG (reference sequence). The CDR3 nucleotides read TGTGCCTGGACCGGACAGCTCACTAATGAAAAACTGTTTTTT. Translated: CAWTGQLTNEKLFF.

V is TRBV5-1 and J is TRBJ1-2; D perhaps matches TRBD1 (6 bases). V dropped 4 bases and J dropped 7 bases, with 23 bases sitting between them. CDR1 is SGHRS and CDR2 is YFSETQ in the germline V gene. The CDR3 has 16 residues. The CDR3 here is CASSPQPGRGGAGYTF. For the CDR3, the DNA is TGCGCCAGCAGCCCCCAACCAGGGAGGGGGGGTGCTGGCTACACCTTC.

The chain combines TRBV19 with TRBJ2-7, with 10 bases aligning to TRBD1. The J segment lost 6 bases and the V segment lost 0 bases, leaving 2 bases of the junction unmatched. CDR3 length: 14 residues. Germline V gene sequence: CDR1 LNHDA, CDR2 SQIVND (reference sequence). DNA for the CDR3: TGTGCCAGTAGTATAGATGACAGGGGGCGCGAGCAGTACTTC. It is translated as CASSIDDRGREQYF.

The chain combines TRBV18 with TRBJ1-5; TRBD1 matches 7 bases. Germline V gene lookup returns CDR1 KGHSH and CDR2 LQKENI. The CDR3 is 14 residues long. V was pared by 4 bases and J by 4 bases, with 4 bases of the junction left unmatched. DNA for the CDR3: TGTGCCAGCTCACAGGGGGCGGGTAATCAGCCCCAGCATTTT. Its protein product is CASSQGAGNQPQHF.

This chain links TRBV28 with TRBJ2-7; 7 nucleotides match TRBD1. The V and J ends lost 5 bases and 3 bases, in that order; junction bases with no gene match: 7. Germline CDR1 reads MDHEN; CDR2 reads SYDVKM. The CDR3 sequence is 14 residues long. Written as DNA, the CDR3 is TGTGCCAGCAGTATCGGGCAGGGGGTCTACGAGCAGTACTTC. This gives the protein CASSIGQGVYEQYF. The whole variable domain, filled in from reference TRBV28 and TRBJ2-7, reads DVKVTQSSRYLVKRTGEKVFLECVQDMDHENMFWYRQDPGLGLRLIYFSYDVKMKEKGDIPEGYSVSREKKERFSLILESASTNQTSMYLCASSIGQGVYEQYFGPGTRLTVT.

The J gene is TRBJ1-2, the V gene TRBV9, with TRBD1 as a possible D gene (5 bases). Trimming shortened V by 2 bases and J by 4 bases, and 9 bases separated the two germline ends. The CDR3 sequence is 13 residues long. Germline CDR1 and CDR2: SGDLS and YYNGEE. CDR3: CASSVEGPYGYTF. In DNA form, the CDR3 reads TGTGCCAGCAGCGTCGAGGGGCCCTATGGCTACACCTTC. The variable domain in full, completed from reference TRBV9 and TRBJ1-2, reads DSGVTQTPKHLITATGQRVTLRCSPRSGDLSVYWYQQSLDQGLQFLIQYYNGEERAKGNILERFSAQQFPDLHSELNLSSLELGDSALYFCASSVEGPYGYTFGSGTRLTVV.

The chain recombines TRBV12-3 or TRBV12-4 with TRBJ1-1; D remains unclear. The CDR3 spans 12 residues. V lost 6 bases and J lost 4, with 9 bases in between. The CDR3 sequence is CASSRTATEAFF. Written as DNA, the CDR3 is TGTGCCAGCAGCCGGACGGCCACTGAAGCTTTCTTT.

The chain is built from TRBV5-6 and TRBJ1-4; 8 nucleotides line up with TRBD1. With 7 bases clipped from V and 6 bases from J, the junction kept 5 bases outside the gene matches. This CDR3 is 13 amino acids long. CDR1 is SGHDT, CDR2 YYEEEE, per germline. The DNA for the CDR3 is TGTGCCAGCTCGACAGGGGCGGATGAAAAACTGTTTTTT. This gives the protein CASSTGADEKLFF.

Here the CDR3 reads CASTAGAGGELFF. The CDR3 DNA reads as TGTGCCAGCACCGCGGGGGCAGGCGGGGAGCTGTTTTTT. V and J are TRBV5-4 and TRBJ2-2; maybe TRBD2 (7 bases). The germline gives CDR1 SGHNT, CDR2 YYREEE (reference sequence). Deletions cut 6 bases from V and 7 bases from J, with 13 bases between. CDR3 size: 13 residues.

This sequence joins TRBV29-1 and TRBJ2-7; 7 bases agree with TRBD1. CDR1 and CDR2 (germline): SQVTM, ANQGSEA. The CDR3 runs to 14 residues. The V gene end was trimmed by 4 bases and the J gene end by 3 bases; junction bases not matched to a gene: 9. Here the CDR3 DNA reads TGCAGCGTTGTCCGGGACAGCGACTACTACGAGCAGTACTTC. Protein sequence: CSVVRDSDYYEQYF.

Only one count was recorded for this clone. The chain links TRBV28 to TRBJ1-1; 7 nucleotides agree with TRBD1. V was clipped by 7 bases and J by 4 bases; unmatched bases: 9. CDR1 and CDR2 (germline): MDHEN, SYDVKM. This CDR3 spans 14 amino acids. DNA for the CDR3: TGTGCCAGCAAAATCGGACAGGACCCCACTGAAGCTTTCTTT. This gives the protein CASKIGQDPTEAFF.

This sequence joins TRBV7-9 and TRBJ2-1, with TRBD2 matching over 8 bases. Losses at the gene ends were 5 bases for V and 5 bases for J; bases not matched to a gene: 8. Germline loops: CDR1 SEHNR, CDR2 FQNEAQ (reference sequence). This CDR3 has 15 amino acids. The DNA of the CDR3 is TGTGCCAGCAGCCCCAAGGGTAGCGGGAACAATGAGCAGTTCTTC. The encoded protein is CASSPKGSGNNEQFF.

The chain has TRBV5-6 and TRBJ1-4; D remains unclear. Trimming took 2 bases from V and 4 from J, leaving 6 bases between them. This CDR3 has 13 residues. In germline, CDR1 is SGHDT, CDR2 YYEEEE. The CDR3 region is CASSLPSNEKLFF. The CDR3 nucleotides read TGTGCCAGCAGCTTACCCAGTAATGAAAAACTGTTTTTT.

CDR3 region: CAMRRAGEDQPQHF. Here the CDR3 DNA reads TGTGCCATGCGGCGAGCAGGGGAGGATCAGCCCCAGCATTTT. The gene calls are TRBV10-3 and TRBJ1-5, with D perhaps matching TRBD1 (6 bases). The CDR3 has 14 amino acids. From germline, CDR1 is ENHRY and CDR2 SYGVKD. V was clipped by 9 bases and J by 5 bases, with 17 bases between them.

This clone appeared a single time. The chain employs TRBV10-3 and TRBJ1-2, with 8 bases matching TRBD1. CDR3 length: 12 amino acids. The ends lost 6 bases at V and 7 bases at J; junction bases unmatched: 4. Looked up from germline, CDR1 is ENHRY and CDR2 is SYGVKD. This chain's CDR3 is CAIRQGAGGYTF. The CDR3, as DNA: TGTGCCATCAGGCAGGGGGCGGGTGGCTACACCTTC.

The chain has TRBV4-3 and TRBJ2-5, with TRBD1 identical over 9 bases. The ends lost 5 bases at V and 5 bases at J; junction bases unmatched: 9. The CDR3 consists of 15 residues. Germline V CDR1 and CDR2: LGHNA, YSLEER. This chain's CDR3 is CASSRNTGGGETQYF. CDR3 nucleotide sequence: TGCGCCAGCAGCAGAAATACAGGGGGCGGGGAGACCCAGTACTTC.

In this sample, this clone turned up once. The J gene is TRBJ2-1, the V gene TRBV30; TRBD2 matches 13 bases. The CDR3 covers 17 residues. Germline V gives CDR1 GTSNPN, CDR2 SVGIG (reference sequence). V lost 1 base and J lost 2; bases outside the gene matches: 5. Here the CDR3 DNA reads TGTGCCTGGAGTGGGACTAGCGGGAGTCGAACCTACAATGAGCAGTTCTTC. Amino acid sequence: CAWSGTSGSRTYNEQFF.

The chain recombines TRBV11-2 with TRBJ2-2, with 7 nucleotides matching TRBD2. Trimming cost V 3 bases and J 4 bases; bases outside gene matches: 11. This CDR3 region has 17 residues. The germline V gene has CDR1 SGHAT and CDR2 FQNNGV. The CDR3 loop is CASSFWASGEITGELFF. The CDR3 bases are TGTGCCAGCAGCTTTTGGGCTAGCGGCGAAATCACCGGGGAGCTGTTTTTT.

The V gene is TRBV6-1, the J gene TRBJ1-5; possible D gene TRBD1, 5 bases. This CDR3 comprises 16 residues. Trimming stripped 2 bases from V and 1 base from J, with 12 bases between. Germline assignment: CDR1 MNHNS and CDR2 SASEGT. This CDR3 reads CASSEFRAGSNQPQHF. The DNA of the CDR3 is TGTGCCAGCAGTGAATTCAGGGCTGGAAGCAATCAGCCCCAGCATTTT.

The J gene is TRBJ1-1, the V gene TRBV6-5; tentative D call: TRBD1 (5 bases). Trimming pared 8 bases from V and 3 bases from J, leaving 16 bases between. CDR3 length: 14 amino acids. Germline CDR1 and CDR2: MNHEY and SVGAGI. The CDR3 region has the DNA TGTGCCAGCCAAACTAACGGAGGGGACACTGAAGCTTTCTTT. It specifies CASQTNGGDTEAFF.